What follows are 22 T cell receptor beta chains derived from one specimen sequenced in a study of identical twins. TCRdb ran MiXCR on the 5' RACE reads and lists one entry per CDR3 protein. This table has 450,000 or so distinct CDR3 sequences, 14% appearing once. This same sample was also taken into another study, of yellow fever vaccine responses in identical twins.

The sample was CD4+ T cells sorted from blood. The receptors shown here come from a woman under 30 in good health.

The chain combines TRBV20-1 with TRBJ2-5, with D possibly being TRBD1 (6 bases). The germline V gene has CDR1 DFQATT and CDR2 SNEGSKA (reference sequence). Trimming removed 6 bases from V and 1 base from J, with 12 bases in between. The CDR3 has 13 residues. CDR3: CSAPGRGQETQYF. The DNA of the CDR3 is TGCAGTGCCCCCGGCAGGGGCCAAGAGACCCAGTACTTC.

The gene calls are TRBV24-1 and TRBJ2-1; no firm D call. The germline CDR1 and CDR2 sequences are KGHDR and SFDVKD. Trimming cost V 3 bases and J 6 bases, with 14 bases left between them. This CDR3 has 15 residues. CDR3 sequence reads: CATSDTDQTFNEQFF. The CDR3, as DNA: TGTGCCACCAGTGATACGGATCAGACATTCAATGAGCAGTTCTTC.

This clonotype was counted a few times. The chain employs TRBV10-3 and TRBJ2-7; 12 nucleotides align to TRBD2. CDR3 length: 17 amino acids. CDR1 and CDR2 (germline): ENHRY, SYGVKD. V shed 5 bases and J 0 bases; nucleotides not matched to a gene: 8. CDR3 amino acids: CAISQRRTSGISYEQYF. CDR3 sequence (DNA): TGTGCCATCAGTCAACGCCGGACTAGCGGGATCTCCTACGAGCAGTACTTC.

The rearrangement links TRBV7-2 to TRBJ2-5; D is possibly TRBD2 (7 bases). Trimming pared 5 bases from V and 4 bases from J, leaving 17 bases between. This CDR3 spans 15 amino acids. Germline lookup yields CDR1 SGHTA and CDR2 FQGNSA. The CDR3 protein is CASSPSWGGPETQYF. The DNA for the CDR3 is TGTGCCAGCAGCCCCTCTTGGGGGGGGCCAGAGACCCAGTACTTC. Full variable domain (remainder filled in from reference TRBV7-2 and TRBJ2-5): GAGVSQSPSNKVTEKGKDVELRCDPISGHTALYWYRQSLGQGLEFLIYFQGNSAPDKSGLPSDRFSAERTGGSVSTLTIQRTQQEDSAVYLCASSPSWGGPETQYFGPGTRLLVL.

The rearrangement joins TRBV28 to TRBJ2-1; 11 nucleotides match TRBD2. V was pared by 5 bases and J by 7 bases, with 7 bases of the junction left unmatched. This CDR3 contains 15 residues. The germline V gene has CDR1 MDHEN and CDR2 SYDVKM. CDR3 sequence (DNA): TGTGCCAGCAGTGGTTCGGGACTAGCGGATAATGAGCAGTTCTTC. This gives the protein CASSGSGLADNEQFF. The variable domain in full, completed from reference TRBV28 and TRBJ2-1, reads DVKVTQSSRYLVKRTGEKVFLECVQDMDHENMFWYRQDPGLGLRLIYFSYDVKMKEKGDIPEGYSVSREKKERFSLILESASTNQTSMYLCASSGSGLADNEQFFGPGTRLTVL.

This clonotype was found a few times. This sequence joins TRBV7-2 and TRBJ2-3, with D tentatively TRBD1 (6 bases). The CDR3 totals 15 residues. Per the germline V gene, CDR1 is SGHTA and CDR2 is FQGNSA. Trimming took off 5 bases at V and 1 base at J, with 13 bases between the two ends. The CDR3 DNA is TGTGCCAGCAGCGCCAGGGGAGACCGCACAGATACGCAGTATTTT. Protein sequence: CASSARGDRTDTQYF. Drawing the rest from reference TRBV7-2 and TRBJ2-3, the complete variable domain is GAGVSQSPSNKVTEKGKDVELRCDPISGHTALYWYRQSLGQGLEFLIYFQGNSAPDKSGLPSDRFSAERTGGSVSTLTIQRTQQEDSAVYLCASSARGDRTDTQYFGPGTRLTVL.

The chain couples TRBV29-1 to TRBJ1-5; D is ambiguous. Per the germline V gene, CDR1 is SQVTM and CDR2 is ANQGSEA. Trimming took off 7 bases at V and 9 bases at J, with 7 bases between the two ends. CDR3 size: 9 residues. The CDR3 spells CSASGPQHF. DNA of the CDR3: TGCAGCGCCTCTGGGCCCCAGCATTTT. Filled out from reference TRBV29-1 and TRBJ1-5, the complete variable domain reads SAVISQKPSRDICQRGTSLTIQCQVDSQVTMMFWYRQQPGQSLTLIATANQGSEATYESGFVIDKFPISRPNLTFSTLTVSNMSPEDSSIYLCSASGPQHFGDGTRLSIL.

The sample holds a few counts of this clonotype. V gene TRBV13 combines with J gene TRBJ2-1, with D possibly matching TRBD2 (6 bases). Germline V gives CDR1 PRHDT, CDR2 FYEKMQ (reference sequence). The CDR3 length is 12 residues. V lost 3 bases to trimming and J lost 9 bases, with 9 bases between them. DNA for the CDR3: TGTGCCAGCAGCTTTGGGGGGATTGAGCAGTTCTTC. It codes for CASSFGGIEQFF.

The table lists this clonotype with many counts. V usage is TRBV7-2 and J usage is TRBJ2-5; possible D gene TRBD2, 7 bases. V lost 1 base to trimming and J lost 2 bases, with 11 bases between them. The length of the CDR3 is 15 residues. Germline values: CDR1 SGHTA, CDR2 FQGNSA. The CDR3 DNA sequence: TGTGCCAGCAGCTTAGATGGGAGGGGGCAAGAGACCCAGTACTTC. This sequence encodes CASSLDGRGQETQYF.

The J gene is TRBJ2-1, the V gene TRBV4-1; possible D gene TRBD2, 6 bases. Germline V gene lookup returns CDR1 MGHRA and CDR2 YSYEKL. The V gene lost 3 bases and the J gene lost 4 bases, with 10 bases spanning the gap. This CDR3 is built from 14 residues. CDR3 nucleotides: TGCGCCAGCAGCCAGGAGGGGATTTACAATGAGCAGTTCTTC. Protein sequence: CASSQEGIYNEQFF.

This clonotype was counted only a few times. The CDR3 nucleotides are TGTGCCAGCAGTTACTCATGGTTGAACACTGAAGCTTTCTTT. This translates into CASSYSWLNTEAFF. This rearrangement joins TRBV6-5 to TRBJ1-1; D is undetermined. V lost 0 bases to trimming and J lost 0 bases, with 5 bases between them. Germline CDR1 reads MNHEY; CDR2 reads SVGAGI. The CDR3 is 14 amino acids.

This clonotype was counted only a few times. V usage is TRBV5-6 and J usage is TRBJ1-2; D not resolved. Trimming pared 1 base from V and 2 bases from J, leaving 15 bases between. CDR1 is SGHDT and CDR2 is YYEEEE in the germline V gene. The length of the CDR3 is 16 residues. This CDR3 reads CASSLRPPQVNYGYTF. The CDR3 DNA follows: TGTGCCAGCAGCTTGCGACCGCCCCAAGTCAACTATGGCTACACCTTC.

This clonotype was counted at least ten times. The chain employs TRBV29-1 and TRBJ2-1, with 9 bases lining up with TRBD1. This CDR3 contains 14 residues. The trim removed 6 bases at V and 9 bases at J, leaving 12 bases unmatched. CDR1 and CDR2 from the germline V gene are SQVTM and ANQGSEA. The CDR3, as DNA: TGCAGCGTAAAGGGGGACAGGGTTTTTGGTGAGCAGTTCTTC. Translated, it gives CSVKGDRVFGEQFF.

At least ten counts were recorded for this clonotype. The chain's CDR3 is CASSLGDSGNTIYF. The CDR3 coding sequence is TGTGCCAGCAGTTTAGGAGACTCTGGAAACACCATATATTTT. V gene TRBV12-3 or TRBV12-4 combines with J gene TRBJ1-3, with D uncertain. The CDR3 is 14 amino acids. The ends were cut back, 1 base at V and 0 bases at J, with 4 bases in the middle.

This clonotype was found a few times. This chain uses TRBV28 with TRBJ2-1; possible D gene TRBD1, 6 bases. Trimming pared 3 bases from V and 3 bases from J, leaving 12 bases between. This CDR3 is 15 amino acids long. Germline CDR1 and CDR2: MDHEN and SYDVKM. CDR3 sequence (DNA): TGTGCCAGCAGTTTTTTGAGACAGGTCTACAATGAGCAGTTCTTC. Its translation is CASSFLRQVYNEQFF.

The chain employs TRBV5-6 and TRBJ2-5, with TRBD2 as a possible D gene (6 bases). The V end was cut by 1 base, the J end by 5 bases, with 12 bases between. The CDR3 is 14 amino acids. Germline loops: CDR1 SGHDT, CDR2 YYEEEE. CDR3 sequence reads: CASSLSGGMETQYF. The CDR3 DNA reads TGTGCCAGCAGCTTGAGTGGGGGGATGGAGACCCAGTACTTC.

This clonotype was detected a few times. V is TRBV6-2 or TRBV6-3 and J is TRBJ1-4; no clear D gene. V lost 6 bases, J lost 0 bases, and 8 bases lay in between. Germline V gene lookup returns CDR1 MNHEY and CDR2 SVGEGT. The CDR3 contains 14 residues. The CDR3 spells CASSQQSTNEKLFF. The DNA for the CDR3 is TGTGCCAGCAGCCAACAGTCAACTAATGAAAAACTGTTTTTT.

This clonotype has more than one count but fewer than ten. The V call is TRBV9, the J call TRBJ2-3; D is unclear. The germline V gene has CDR1 SGDLS and CDR2 YYNGEE. The CDR3 has 14 residues. V lost 3 bases and J 0 bases, leaving 8 bases between the germline ends. The CDR3 nucleotides read TGTGCCAGCAGCGCACGATATAGCACAGATACGCAGTATTTT. Translating gives CASSARYSTDTQYF.

The table lists this clonotype with many counts. The J gene is TRBJ1-2, the V gene TRBV5-1, with D maybe TRBD1 (6 bases). The CDR3 covers 14 residues. Trimming cost V 2 bases and J 5 bases, with 13 bases left between them. CDR1 and CDR2 from the germline V gene are SGHRS and YFSETQ. The CDR3 DNA is TGCGCCAGCAGCTTAGGGACAACTGGATATGGCTACACCTTC. This encodes CASSLGTTGYGYTF.

The rearrangement joins TRBV12-3 or TRBV12-4 to TRBJ2-7; D gene uncertain. V lost 6 bases, J lost 3 bases, and 9 bases lay in between. The CDR3 sequence is 12 residues long. CDR3 loop: CASRGSIYEQYF. CDR3 nucleotides: TGTGCCAGCAGGGGAAGCATCTACGAGCAGTACTTC.

The table lists this clonotype with a few counts. The chain carries TRBV10-3 and TRBJ2-7; tentatively, D is TRBD2 (6 bases). Looked up from germline, CDR1 is ENHRY and CDR2 is SYGVKD. The CDR3 runs to 15 residues. Trimming pared 4 bases from V and 2 bases from J, leaving 15 bases between. The CDR3 DNA reads as TGTGCCATCAGTGTTGGGGGGACTTATACCTACGAGCAGTACTTC. Protein: CAISVGGTYTYEQYF.

This clonotype has more than one count but fewer than ten. The genes are TRBV20-1 and TRBJ2-1; D gene ambiguous. The CDR3 extends over 10 amino acids. Germline V gene lookup returns CDR1 DFQATT and CDR2 SNEGSKA (reference sequence). Trimming cost V 2 bases and J 12 bases, with 8 bases left between them. The CDR3 DNA reads as TGCAGTGCTAGAAAAGTCGGGCAGTTCTTC. This sequence encodes CSARKVGQFF.